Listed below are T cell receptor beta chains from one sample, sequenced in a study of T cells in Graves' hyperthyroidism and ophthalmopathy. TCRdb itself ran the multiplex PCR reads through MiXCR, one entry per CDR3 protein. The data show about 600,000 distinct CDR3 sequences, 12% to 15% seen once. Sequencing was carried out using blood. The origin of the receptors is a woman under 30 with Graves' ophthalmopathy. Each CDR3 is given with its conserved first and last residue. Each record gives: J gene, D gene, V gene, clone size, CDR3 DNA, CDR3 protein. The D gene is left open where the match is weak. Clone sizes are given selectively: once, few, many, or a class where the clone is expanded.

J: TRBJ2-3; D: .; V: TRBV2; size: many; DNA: TGTGCCACCCGCCGGAGAAGAACTGGCACAGATACGCAGTATTTT; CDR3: CATRRRRTGTDTQYF
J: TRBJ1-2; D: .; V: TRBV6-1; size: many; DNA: TGTGCCAGCAGTCTCCGGGGAAGTAACTATGGCTACACCTTC; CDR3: CASSLRGSNYGYTF
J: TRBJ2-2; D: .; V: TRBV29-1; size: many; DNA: TGCAGCGTTCAGGAGGGGGGATACACCGGGGAGCTGTTTTTT; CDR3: CSVQEGGYTGELFF
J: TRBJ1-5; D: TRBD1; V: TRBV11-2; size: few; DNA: TGTGCCAGCAGCATAGGGACAGGGGGCGCCTATTACAATCAGCCCCAGCATTTT; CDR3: CASSIGTGGAYYNQPQHF
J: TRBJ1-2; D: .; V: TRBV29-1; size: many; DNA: TGCAGCGTTGCCCGTCCCTTATATGGCTACACCTTC; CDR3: CSVARPLYGYTF
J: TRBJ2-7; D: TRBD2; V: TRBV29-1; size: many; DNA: TGCAGCGTTGGAGGACTAGCGGGACCCGAGCAGTACTTC; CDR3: CSVGGLAGPEQYF
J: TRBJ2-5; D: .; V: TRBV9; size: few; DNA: TGTGCCAGCAGCCCCCCCTCGTTTGGGCAAGAGACCCAGTACTTC; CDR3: CASSPPSFGQETQYF
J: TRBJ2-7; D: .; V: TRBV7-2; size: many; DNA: TGTGCCAGCAGCCCTGATATCACCTACGAGCAGTACTTC; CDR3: CASSPDITYEQYF
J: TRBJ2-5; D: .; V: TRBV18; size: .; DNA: TGTGCCAGCTCACCACCGAGAGGGTCAGAGACCCAGTACTTC; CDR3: CASSPPRGSETQYF
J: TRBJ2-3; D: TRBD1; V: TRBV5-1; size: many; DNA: TGCGCCAGCAGCGTAATACCGGGACAGGGGGCAGATACGCAGTATTTT; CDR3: CASSVIPGQGADTQYF
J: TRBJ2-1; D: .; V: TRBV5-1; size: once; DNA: TGCGCCAGCAGCCTGGCCTTAGGAGGGGGTAGAAGTCAGTTCTTC; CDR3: CASSLALGGGRSQFF
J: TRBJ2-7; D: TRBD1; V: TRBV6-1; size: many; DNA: TGTGCCAGCAGTGAAGCAGGGGGCCCCTACGAGCAGTACTTC; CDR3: CASSEAGGPYEQYF
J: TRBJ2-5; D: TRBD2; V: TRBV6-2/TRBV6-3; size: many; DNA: TGTGCCAGCAGATTAGGACTAGCGGTAAAAGAGACCCAGTACTTC; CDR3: CASRLGLAVKETQYF
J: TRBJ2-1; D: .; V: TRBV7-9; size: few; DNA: TGTGCCAGCAGCGTTCCCATACGGCCAAGCTCCTACAATGAGCAGTTCTTC; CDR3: CASSVPIRPSSYNEQFF
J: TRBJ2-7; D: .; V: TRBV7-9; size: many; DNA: TGTGCCAGCAGCTTACTGGATACAGGGCTCGAGCAGTACTTC; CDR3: CASSLLDTGLEQYF
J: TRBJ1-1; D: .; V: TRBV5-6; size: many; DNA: TGTGCCAGCAGCTTGGGATGGTCCCGGGACGCTGAAGCTTTCTTT; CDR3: CASSLGWSRDAEAFF
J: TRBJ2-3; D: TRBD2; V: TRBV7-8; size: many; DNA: TGTGCCAGCAGCGAACTAGCGGCGTACCTCACAGATACGCAGTATTTT; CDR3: CASSELAAYLTDTQYF
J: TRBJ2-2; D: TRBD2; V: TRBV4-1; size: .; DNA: TGCGCCAGCAGTTCGGGTGGTAGCGGGGCCACCGGGGAGCTGTTTTTT; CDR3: CASSSGGSGATGELFF
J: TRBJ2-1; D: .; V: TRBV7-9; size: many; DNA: TGTGCCAGCAGCTCGCGGTTGGAGCGGAACAATGAGCAGTTCTTC; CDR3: CASSSRLERNNEQFF
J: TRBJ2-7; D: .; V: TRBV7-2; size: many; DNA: TGTGCCAGCAGCTTAGCCCCCACCCTGTACGACGCCTACGAGCAGTACTTC; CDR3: CASSLAPTLYDAYEQYF
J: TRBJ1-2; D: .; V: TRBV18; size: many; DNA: TGTGCCAGCTCACCACCCACAGGGTACGGCTACACCTTC; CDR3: CASSPPTGYGYTF
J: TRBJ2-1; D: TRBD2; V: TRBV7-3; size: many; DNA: TGTGCCAGCAGCGACGCTAGCGGGACTTACAATGAGCAGTTCTTC; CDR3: CASSDASGTYNEQFF
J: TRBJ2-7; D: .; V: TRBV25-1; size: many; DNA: TGTGCCAGCAGTGAATCCTTTGGTGACTCCTACGAGCAGTACTTC; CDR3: CASSESFGDSYEQYF
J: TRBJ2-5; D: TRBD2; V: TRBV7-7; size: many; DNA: TGTGCTAGCAGCTCCATGGGACGGGGCGGGAGAGAGACCCAGTACTTC; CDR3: CASSSMGRGGRETQYF
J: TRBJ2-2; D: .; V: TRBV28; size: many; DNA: TGTGCCAGCAAGGGACGGAGGAACACCGGGGAGCTGTTTTTT; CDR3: CASKGRRNTGELFF
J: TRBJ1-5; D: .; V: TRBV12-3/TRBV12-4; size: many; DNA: TGTGCCAGCAGCCGTCGGACGGCCTATCAGCCCCAGCATTTT; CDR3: CASSRRTAYQPQHF
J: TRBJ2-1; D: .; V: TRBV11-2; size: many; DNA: TGTGCCAGCAGCTTATTCCTAGGGACGCACAATGAGCAGTTCTTC; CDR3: CASSLFLGTHNEQFF
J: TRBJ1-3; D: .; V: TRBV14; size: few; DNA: TGTGCCAGCAGCCCCCGGTCGGGTTTTCAAACTGGAAACACCATATATTTT; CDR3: CASSPRSGFQTGNTIYF
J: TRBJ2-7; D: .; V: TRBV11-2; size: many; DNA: TGTGCCAGCAGCTTAGGTTCCTCCGTCTACGAGCAGTACTTC; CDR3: CASSLGSSVYEQYF
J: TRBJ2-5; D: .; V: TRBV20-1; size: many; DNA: TGCAGTGCTAGTAGGGGGAGGGGGGGTCGCCTACAAGAGACCCAGTACTTC; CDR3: CSASRGRGGRLQETQYF
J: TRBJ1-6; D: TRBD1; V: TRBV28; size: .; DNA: TGTGCCAGCAGTTCGCTGGACAGGGCATCACCCCTCCACTTT; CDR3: CASSSLDRASPLHF
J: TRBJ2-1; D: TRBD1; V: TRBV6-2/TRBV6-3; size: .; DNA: TGTGCCAGCAGTCGAGCCGGGACAGGGATCAATGAGCAGTTCTTC; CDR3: CASSRAGTGINEQFF
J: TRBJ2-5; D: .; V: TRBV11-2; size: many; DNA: TGTGCCAGCAGCTTAGGACCATATCAAGAGACCCAGTACTTC; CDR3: CASSLGPYQETQYF
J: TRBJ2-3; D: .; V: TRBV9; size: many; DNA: TGTGCCAGCAGCGTAGGCAGGCCCAAATCCACAGATACGCAGTATTTT; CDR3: CASSVGRPKSTDTQYF
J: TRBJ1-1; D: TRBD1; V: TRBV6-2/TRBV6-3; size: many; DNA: TGTGCCAGCAGTTACCCCTCAACAGGGGCTACAAACACTGAAGCTTTCTTT; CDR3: CASSYPSTGATNTEAFF
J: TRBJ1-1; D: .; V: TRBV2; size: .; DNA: TGTGCCAGCCGGGGACAAGACACTGAAGCTTTCTTT; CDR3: CASRGQDTEAFF
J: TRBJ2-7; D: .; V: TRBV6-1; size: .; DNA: TGTGCCAGCAGTATACAGGGTCTCCCTGTCTACGAGCAGTACTTC; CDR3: CASSIQGLPVYEQYF
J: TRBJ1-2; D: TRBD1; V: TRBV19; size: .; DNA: TGTGCCAGTAGTATGGGACAGGCCGGGAGCTATGGCTACACCTTC; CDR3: CASSMGQAGSYGYTF
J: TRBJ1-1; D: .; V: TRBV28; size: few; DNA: TGTGCCAGCATAGACATCAGTGAAGCTTTCTTT; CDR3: CASIDISEAFF
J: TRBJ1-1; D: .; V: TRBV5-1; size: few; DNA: TGCGCCAGCAGCTTCGGCGCAGGGCGGGATACTGAAGCTTTCTTT; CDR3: CASSFGAGRDTEAFF
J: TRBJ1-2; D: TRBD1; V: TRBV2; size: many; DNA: TGTGCCAGCAGATCGACAGGGGGCGCAGACGGCTACACCTTC; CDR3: CASRSTGGADGYTF
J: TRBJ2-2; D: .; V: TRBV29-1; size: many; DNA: TGCAGCGTTAAAACACCCGGACAGCGCACCGGGGAGCTGTTTTTT; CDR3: CSVKTPGQRTGELFF
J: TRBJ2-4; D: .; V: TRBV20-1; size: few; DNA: TGCAGTGCTCCTGGGGACTTCGCCGGGGTCAAAAACATTCAGTACTTC; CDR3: CSAPGDFAGVKNIQYF
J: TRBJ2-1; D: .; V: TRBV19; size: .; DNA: TGTGCCAGTAGTATACCAGGGGACAATGAGCAGCTCTTC; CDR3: CASSIPGDNEQLF
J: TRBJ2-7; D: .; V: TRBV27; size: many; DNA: TGTGCCAGCAGTTTAGGAGCGATGGGGAACTACGAGCAGTACTTC; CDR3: CASSLGAMGNYEQYF
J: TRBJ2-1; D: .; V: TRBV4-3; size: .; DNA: TGCGCCAGCAGCCAAGAAAGGGGCCGCCCATCGAGGCATGAGCAGTTCTTC; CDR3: CASSQERGRPSRHEQFF
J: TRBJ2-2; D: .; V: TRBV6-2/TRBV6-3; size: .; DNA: TGTGCCAGCAGTTACTCGATAAGCACCGGGGAGCTGTTTTTT; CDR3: CASSYSISTGELFF
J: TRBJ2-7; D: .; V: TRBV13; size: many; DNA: TGTGCCAGCAGCTTACTTGCAGGGTTTCCCTACGAGCAGTACTTC; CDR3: CASSLLAGFPYEQYF
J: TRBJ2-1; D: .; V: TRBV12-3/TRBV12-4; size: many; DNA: TGTGCCAGCAGTACGTCTAGGGTCGACAATGAGCAGTTCTTC; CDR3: CASSTSRVDNEQFF
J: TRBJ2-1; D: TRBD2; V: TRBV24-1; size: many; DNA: TGTGCCACCAGCGCTAGCGGGAGGGACAATGAGCAGTTCTTC; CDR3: CATSASGRDNEQFF